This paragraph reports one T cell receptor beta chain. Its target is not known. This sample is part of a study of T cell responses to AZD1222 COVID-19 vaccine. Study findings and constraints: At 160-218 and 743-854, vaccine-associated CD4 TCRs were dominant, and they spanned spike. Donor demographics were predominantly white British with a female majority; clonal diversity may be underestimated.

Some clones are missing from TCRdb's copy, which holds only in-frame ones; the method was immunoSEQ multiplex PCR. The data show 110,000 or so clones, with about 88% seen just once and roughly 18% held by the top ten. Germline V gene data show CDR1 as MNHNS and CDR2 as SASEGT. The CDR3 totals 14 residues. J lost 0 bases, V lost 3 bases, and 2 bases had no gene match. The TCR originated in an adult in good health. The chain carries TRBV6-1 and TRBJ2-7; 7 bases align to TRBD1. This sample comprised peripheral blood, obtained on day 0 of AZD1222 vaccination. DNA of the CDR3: TGTGCCAGCAGTGAGACAGGGAGCTCCTACGAGCAGTACTTC. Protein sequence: CASSETGSSYEQYF.